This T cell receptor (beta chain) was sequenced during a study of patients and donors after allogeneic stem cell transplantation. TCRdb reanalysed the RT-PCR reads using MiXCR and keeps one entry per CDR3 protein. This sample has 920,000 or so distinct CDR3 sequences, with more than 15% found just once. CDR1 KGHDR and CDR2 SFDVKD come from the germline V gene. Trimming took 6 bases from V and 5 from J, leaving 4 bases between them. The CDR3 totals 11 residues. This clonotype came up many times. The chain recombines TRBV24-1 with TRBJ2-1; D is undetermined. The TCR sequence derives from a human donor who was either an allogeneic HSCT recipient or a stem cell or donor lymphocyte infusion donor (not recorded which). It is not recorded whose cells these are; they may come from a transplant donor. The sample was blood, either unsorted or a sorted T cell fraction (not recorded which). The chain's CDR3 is CATSMNNEQFF. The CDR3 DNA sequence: TGTGCCACCAGTATGAACAATGAGCAGTTCTTC.